Shown below are 32 T cell receptor beta chains from a single sample sequenced in a study of CD8 T cells in ankylosing spondylitis. Notes on the study in general: Seemingly distinctive of ankylosing spondylitis blood was a TCR beta motif formed by eight highly homologous variants.

These receptors' antigens are unknown. TCRdb reprocessed the 5' RACE reads via MiXCR and lists one record per CDR3 protein. Of about 390,000 distinct CDR3 sequences in the sample, approximately 20% were seen once. The sample consisted of blood, either unsorted or a sorted T cell fraction (not recorded which). The source is a male donor with ankylosing spondylitis.

The chain uses TRBV5-1 and TRBJ2-1, with D maybe TRBD1 (6 bases). The CDR3 contains 13 residues. V was shortened by 3 bases and J by 6 bases, with 10 bases between the two germline ends. The germline V gene has CDR1 SGHRS and CDR2 YFSETQ. The CDR3 protein is CASSSGDRNEQFF. For the CDR3, the DNA is TGCGCCAGCAGCTCAGGGGACCGCAATGAGCAGTTCTTC. Combining the CDR3 with reference TRBV5-1 and TRBJ2-1 gives the whole variable domain KAGVTQTPRYLIKTRGQQVTLSCSPISGHRSVSWYQQTPGQGLQFLFEYFSETQRNKGNFPGRFSGRQFSNSRSEMNVSTLELGDSALYLCASSSGDRNEQFFGPGTRLTVL.

A note on this clonotype: At one of its ends the junction is not consistent with the germline gene, which may arise from a read error. The rearrangement joins TRBV29-1 to TRBJ1-1, with D possibly TRBD1 on 6 matching bases. Germline V CDR1 and CDR2: SQVTM, ANQGSEA. The CDR3 is 14 amino acids. The DNA for the CDR3 is TGCAGCGTTGACGGAACCGGGCAGGGGCCCTACGTGGTCTTT. Its translation: CSVDGTGQGPYVVF. The entire variable domain, with the rest obtained from reference TRBV29-1 and TRBJ1-1, is as follows: SAVISQKPSRDICQRGTSLTIQCQVDSQVTMMFWYRQQPGQSLTLIATANQGSEATYESGFVIDKFPISRPNLTFSTLTVSNMSPEDSSIYLCSVDGTGQGPYVVFGQGTRLTVV.

V and J are TRBV18 and TRBJ2-2; tentatively, D is TRBD1 (7 bases). Between the trimmed V and J ends, which lost 4 bases and 4 bases, there was a span of 16 bases. The CDR3 covers 16 residues. Germline values: CDR1 KGHSH, CDR2 LQKENI. The CDR3: CASSRDREVGTGELFF. Here the CDR3 DNA reads TGTGCCAGCTCACGCGACAGGGAGGTCGGCACCGGGGAGCTGTTTTTT.

This rearrangement joins TRBV30 to TRBJ2-7; TRBD1 matches 8 bases. V lost 5 bases, J lost 6 bases, and 6 bases stayed unmatched. This CDR3 spans 12 amino acids. The germline CDR1 and CDR2 sequences are GTSNPN and SVGIG (reference sequence). CDR3 protein: CAWSGGRGEQYF. In DNA, the CDR3 is TGTGCCTGGTCAGGGGGCCGGGGCGAGCAGTACTTC. The whole variable domain, remainder taken from reference TRBV30 and TRBJ2-7, is SQTIHQWPATLVQPVGSPLSLECTVEGTSNPNLYWYRQAAGRGLQLLFYSVGIGQISSEVPQNLSASRPQDRQFILSSKKLLLSDSGFYLCAWSGGRGEQYFGPGTRLTVT.

This clonotype was recorded a few times. This rearrangement joins TRBV20-1 to TRBJ2-1; D is ambiguous. With 5 bases removed from V and 10 bases from J, the gap between germline ends came to 15 bases. The CDR3 is made up of 12 amino acids. The V gene's germline CDR1 is DFQATT and CDR2 SNEGSKA (reference sequence). The CDR3 here is CSACSTGVEQFF. CDR3 sequence (DNA): TGCAGTGCTTGCTCGACTGGTGTAGAGCAGTTCTTC.

There are a few counts of this clonotype. CDR3 protein: CASGRPYGGTGELFF. The CDR3 nucleotides are TGTGCCAGCGGGAGACCCTACGGCGGCACCGGGGAGCTGTTTTTT. The chain links TRBV2 to TRBJ2-2; D is perhaps TRBD2 (5 bases). The V gene's germline CDR1 is SNHLY and CDR2 FYNNEI. The V end lost 8 bases, the J end lost 4 bases, and 17 bases lay between the germline ends. The CDR3 length is 15 residues.

The chain is built from TRBV4-1 and TRBJ2-7, with 8 bases fitting TRBD2. This CDR3 has 16 residues. Germline CDR1 is MGHRA and CDR2 is YSYEKL. The V and J ends lost 4 bases and 4 bases, in that order; junction bases with no gene match: 12. In nucleotides, the CDR3 is TGCGCCAGCAGCCGGCAGAACAGCGGGAGAAGGTACGAGCAGTACTTC. Residues: CASSRQNSGRRYEQYF.

This clonotype was seen a single time. This chain connects TRBV3-1 to TRBJ1-4, with D tentatively TRBD1 (5 bases). The CDR3 is 13 residues long. V gave up 8 bases and J gave up 10 bases, with 17 bases separating them. Germline CDR1 LGHDT, CDR2 YNNKEL (reference sequence). The CDR3 bases are TGTGCCAGCGCGGCGGGGCGGTTAGGAAAACTGTTTTTT. The encoded protein is CASAAGRLGKLFF.

The chain carries TRBV29-1 and TRBJ2-5; weak D call: TRBD1 (5 bases). Germline V gene sequence: CDR1 SQVTM, CDR2 ANQGSEA. The CDR3 sequence is 12 residues long. V lost 4 bases and J lost 5, with 11 bases in between. The CDR3 is CSVVGLLETQYF. For the CDR3, the DNA is TGCAGCGTTGTGGGGCTCCTGGAGACCCAGTACTTC.

CDR3 sequence: CASSQVQGQSTEAFF. DNA of the CDR3: TGTGCCAGCAGCCAAGTACAGGGTCAGAGCACTGAAGCTTTCTTT. This sequence joins TRBV4-2 and TRBJ1-1, with D tentatively TRBD1 (6 bases). The CDR3 sequence is 15 residues long. V was pared by 1 base and J by 4 bases, with 13 bases between. Per the germline V gene, CDR1 is LGHNA and CDR2 is YNFKEQ.

The chain links TRBV3-1 to TRBJ1-2; TRBD1 is a possible D gene (5 bases). Per germline, CDR1 LGHDT and CDR2 YNNKEL (reference sequence). V was pared by 0 bases and J by 5 bases, with 10 bases between. The CDR3 runs to 14 residues. The CDR3 sequence is CASSQDLGGYGYTF. CDR3 sequence (DNA): TGTGCCAGCAGCCAAGATTTGGGGGGGTATGGCTACACCTTC.

This chain connects TRBV7-2 to TRBJ1-2; D uncertain. Germline loops: CDR1 SGHTA, CDR2 FQGNSA. V lost 3 bases to trimming and J lost 5 bases, with 10 bases between them. This CDR3 is built from 13 residues. The DNA of the CDR3 is TGTGCCAGCAGCTTCCCCCAAGGTTATGGCTACACCTTC. It encodes CASSFPQGYGYTF.

The V gene is TRBV29-1, the J gene TRBJ2-1; D may be TRBD1 (6 bases). V lost 6 bases, J lost 9 bases, and 18 bases lay in between. The CDR3 runs to 13 residues. Looked up from germline, CDR1 is SQVTM and CDR2 is ANQGSEA. Written as DNA, the CDR3 is TGCAGCGTAGGTTTAGGGGGTTTGGCTGAGCAGTTCTTC. It encodes CSVGLGGLAEQFF.

The chain recombines TRBV7-9 with TRBJ1-3, with D perhaps matching TRBD1 (5 bases). V shed 5 bases and J shed 3 bases, with 14 bases lying between them. Germline values: CDR1 SEHNR, CDR2 FQNEAQ (reference sequence). The CDR3 runs 15 residues. The CDR3 reads CASSPSGQGGNTIYF. CDR3 sequence (DNA): TGTGCCAGCAGCCCCTCAGGGCAGGGTGGAAACACCATATATTTT. Based on the CDR3 plus reference TRBV7-9 and TRBJ1-3, the full variable domain is DTGVSQNPRHKITKRGQNVTFRCDPISEHNRLYWYRQTLGQGPEFLTYFQNEAQLEKSRLLSDRFSAERPKGSFSTLEIQRTEQGDSAMYLCASSPSGQGGNTIYFGEGSWLTVV.

This clonotype showed up just a few times. The CDR3 nucleotides are TGTGCCGTCCGTCATGGGGATGTCCCCTACGAGCAGTACTTC. Translating gives CAVRHGDVPYEQYF. The V call is TRBV28, the J call TRBJ2-7; no reliable D call. V dropped 11 bases and J dropped 2 bases, with 19 bases sitting between them. Germline V gene sequence: CDR1 MDHEN, CDR2 SYDVKM. The CDR3 extends over 14 amino acids. Complete variable domain (other parts from reference TRBV28 and TRBJ2-7): DVKVTQSSRYLVKRTGEKVFLECVQDMDHENMFWYRQDPGLGLRLIYFSYDVKMKEKGDIPEGYSVSREKKERFSLILESASTNQTSMYLCAVRHGDVPYEQYFGPGTRLTVT.

V usage is TRBV4-1 and J usage is TRBJ1-2, with D unclear. Germline values: CDR1 MGHRA, CDR2 YSYEKL. V was trimmed by 3 bases and J by 4 bases, leaving 12 bases between them. CDR3 length: 14 residues. CDR3 protein: CASSHLNQPYGYTF. The CDR3 nucleotides are TGCGCCAGCAGCCACCTGAACCAACCCTATGGCTACACCTTC.

The chain recombines TRBV6-2 or TRBV6-3 with TRBJ2-7, with D possibly matching TRBD2 (6 bases). The ends were cut back, 1 base at V and 0 bases at J, with 10 bases in the middle. This CDR3 spans 15 amino acids. From germline, CDR1 is MNHEY and CDR2 SVGEGT. CDR3 bases: TGTGCCAGCAGTTACTACCCGGGAGACTCCTACGAGCAGTACTTC. Its translation is CASSYYPGDSYEQYF.

This chain connects TRBV29-1 to TRBJ1-2; TRBD1 agrees at 9 bases. The CDR3 is 15 residues long. The germline V gene has CDR1 SQVTM and CDR2 ANQGSEA. Losses at the gene ends were 5 bases for V and 7 bases for J; bases not matched to a gene: 14. The CDR3 is CSVPSTGGSLSGYTF. CDR3 DNA: TGCAGCGTTCCTAGTACAGGGGGCTCCCTCTCTGGCTACACCTTC.

In this sample, this clonotype turned up a few times. The gene calls are TRBV14 and TRBJ2-2; D is unclear. Germline CDR1 reads SGHDN; CDR2 reads FVKESK. There are 16 residues in the CDR3. Trimming pared 5 bases from V and 0 bases from J, leaving 13 bases between. CDR3 sequence reads: CASSLRQAANTGELFF. The CDR3 DNA follows: TGTGCCAGCAGCTTGCGGCAGGCCGCGAACACCGGGGAGCTGTTTTTT.

This clonotype was detected only a few times. The chain carries TRBV7-9 and TRBJ2-5; weak D call: TRBD2 (5 bases). Per the germline V gene, CDR1 is SEHNR and CDR2 is FQNEAQ (reference sequence). V dropped 1 base and J dropped 5 bases, with 11 bases sitting between them. This CDR3 is 14 amino acids long. Here the CDR3 reads CASSLGLARETQYF. For the CDR3, the DNA is TGTGCCAGCAGCTTAGGCCTAGCACGGGAGACCCAGTACTTC.

This clonotype was counted only a few times. The chain has TRBV9 and TRBJ1-2; no reliable D call. Trimming took off 1 base at V and 8 bases at J, with 12 bases between the two ends. CDR3 size: 13 residues. Germline-derived CDR1 and CDR2 are SGDLS and YYNGEE. The CDR3 nucleotides read TGTGCCAGCAGCGTACATGGAGCTGAGGGCTACACCTTC. It specifies CASSVHGAEGYTF.

The J gene is TRBJ2-7, the V gene TRBV20-1; 13 bases are shared with TRBD2. CDR3 length: 16 amino acids. V dropped 2 bases and J dropped 2; count of bases not matched to a gene: 6. CDR1 is DFQATT and CDR2 is SNEGSKA in the germline V gene (reference sequence). The CDR3 region has the DNA TGCAGTGCTAGAAGCCAACTAGCGGGAGGGACCTACGAGCAGTACTTC. Residues: CSARSQLAGGTYEQYF.

The chain uses TRBV24-1 and TRBJ2-5, with unresolved D. Trimming took 3 bases from V and 3 from J, leaving 13 bases between them. Germline CDR1 is KGHDR and CDR2 is SFDVKD. There are 15 residues in the CDR3. CDR3 sequence: CATSDPSRAKETQYF. The CDR3, as DNA: TGTGCCACCAGTGATCCAAGCCGGGCGAAAGAGACCCAGTACTTC.

The chain couples TRBV11-2 to TRBJ2-1; 11 positions agree with TRBD1. Germline CDR1 is SGHAT and CDR2 is FQNNGV. The CDR3 is 19 amino acids. Germline trimming cut 1 base from V and 0 bases from J; bases unmatched to any gene: 8. The CDR3 region is CASSLVDRGLPSSYNEQFF. Here the CDR3 DNA reads TGTGCCAGCAGCTTAGTGGACAGGGGGCTCCCGAGCTCCTACAATGAGCAGTTCTTC.

This clonotype was detected a few times. This chain links TRBV6-5 with TRBJ2-7, with a weak D call TRBD2 (5 bases). Between the trimmed V and J ends, which lost 4 bases and 2 bases, there was a span of 18 bases. Germline V CDR1 and CDR2: MNHEY, SVGAGI. The CDR3 length is 16 residues. CDR3 in amino acids: CASSSVYRGSPYEQYF. The CDR3 DNA sequence: TGTGCCAGCAGTTCAGTTTACCGGGGTTCCCCCTACGAGCAGTACTTC.

As DNA, the CDR3 is TGCGCCAGCAAGTTGGGATTCAATCAGCCCCAGCATTTT. It is translated as CASKLGFNQPQHF. The chain recombines TRBV10-2 with TRBJ1-5; D is ambiguous. Trimming cost V 7 bases and J 3 bases, with 10 bases left between them. Germline CDR1 and CDR2: WSHSY and SAAADI. This CDR3 has 13 residues.

The table lists this clonotype with a few counts. The chain uses TRBV12-3 or TRBV12-4 and TRBJ1-6; 8 nucleotides match TRBD1. The CDR3 consists of 15 residues. Trimming took 7 bases from V and 9 from J; bases not matched to a gene: 11. CDR3 DNA sequence: TGTGCCAGCACCGCTGGACAGGGACGATTTTCACCCCTCCACTTT. This encodes CASTAGQGRFSPLHF.

The chain recombines TRBV10-3 with TRBJ2-2; 11 bases line up with TRBD2. This CDR3 is 14 amino acids long. CDR1 ENHRY and CDR2 SYGVKD come from the germline V gene. The J segment lost 5 bases and the V segment lost 7 bases, leaving 3 bases of the junction unmatched. The CDR3 nucleotides are TGTGCCATCAAGGCTAGCGGGGGGACCGGGGAGCTGTTTTTT. Translated: CAIKASGGTGELFF.

V is TRBV6-1 and J is TRBJ2-2; D not certain. CDR1 and CDR2 (germline): MNHNS, SASEGT. With 6 bases removed from V and 0 bases from J, the gap between germline ends came to 11 bases. This CDR3 spans 15 amino acids. CDR3 nucleotide sequence: TGTGCCAGCAGAATGGGGATCGCGAACACCGGGGAGCTGTTTTTT. This sequence encodes CASRMGIANTGELFF.

This clonotype has a count of ten or more. This chain uses TRBV28 with TRBJ2-5; no definite D call. The CDR3 has 14 amino acids. The germline V and J ends were trimmed by 5 bases and 4 bases, with 14 bases remaining between them. Germline CDR1 MDHEN, CDR2 SYDVKM. The CDR3 region is CASSLPWVPETQYF. CDR3 sequence (DNA): TGTGCCAGCAGTCTACCGTGGGTCCCAGAGACCCAGTACTTC.

Only a few counts were recorded for this clonotype. A much larger clone sits a single nucleotide away, making a read error possible. This chain uses TRBV7-9 with TRBJ1-6; unclear D gene. V lost 7 bases and J 5 bases, leaving 6 bases between the germline ends. The CDR3 totals 12 residues. CDR1 and CDR2 from the germline V gene are SEHNR and FQNEAQ (reference sequence). The CDR3 coding sequence is TGTGCCAGCAACAGAGATAATTCACCCCTCCACTTT. This gives the protein CASNRDNSPLHF.

The genes are TRBV7-3 and TRBJ1-5; D not certain. V was cut by 5 bases and J by 8 bases, with 13 bases left in between. Looked up from germline, CDR1 is SGHTA and CDR2 is FQGTGA. CDR3 length equals 13 residues. The CDR3 reads CASSRLFGEPQHF. As DNA, the CDR3 is TGTGCCAGCAGCCGCCTTTTTGGGGAGCCCCAGCATTTT.